Presented here are 17 T cell receptor beta chains from one specimen sequenced in a study of cytomegalovirus exposure and HLA in healthy donors. 13 Jbeta primers and 60 Vbeta primers were used for the PCR. Using immunoSEQ multiplex PCR, the repertoire was profiled, and TCRdb retains in-frame clones only, with some absent. The data contain 200,000 to 250,000 clones, 76% of them seen just once; the ten biggest clones take up approximately 0.63%. The specimen was PBMCs. The receptors here all came from a man aged 18 to 35 in good health and CMV-seronegative.

The chain uses TRBV6-5 and TRBJ2-7; 7 bases are a match to TRBD1. The germline gives CDR1 MNHEY, CDR2 SVGAGI. This CDR3 comprises 16 residues. V was clipped by 0 bases and J by 2 bases; unmatched bases: 7. This chain's CDR3 is CASSYSSMGQTYEQYF. Written as DNA, the CDR3 is TGTGCCAGCAGTTACTCTTCCATGGGACAGACCTACGAGCAGTACTTC.

This rearrangement joins TRBV19 to TRBJ1-2; a possible D gene is TRBD1 (5 bases). CDR3 length: 13 amino acids. CDR1 and CDR2 from the germline V gene are LNHDA and SQIVND (reference sequence). The V end lost 5 bases, the J end lost 6 bases, and 13 bases lay between the germline ends. The CDR3 region is CASSQSGGDGYTF. The CDR3 DNA reads TGTGCCAGTAGTCAATCGGGAGGGGATGGCTACACCTTC.

This sequence joins TRBV29-1 and TRBJ1-1; 7 nucleotides align to TRBD1. From germline, CDR1 is SQVTM and CDR2 ANQGSEA. The CDR3 runs 15 residues. V trimming: 3 bases; J trimming: 4 bases; junction bases outside the gene matches: 11. The CDR3 DNA is TGCAGCGTTGAGATGCCGACAGGGTCGGTCACTGAAGCTTTCTTT. Protein sequence: CSVEMPTGSVTEAFF. Filled out from reference TRBV29-1 and TRBJ1-1, the complete variable domain reads SAVISQKPSRDICQRGTSLTIQCQVDSQVTMMFWYRQQPGQSLTLIATANQGSEATYESGFVIDKFPISRPNLTFSTLTVSNMSPEDSSIYLCSVEMPTGSVTEAFFGQGTRLTVV.

The chain employs TRBV15 and TRBJ2-7; maybe TRBD1 (5 bases). Between the trimmed V and J ends, which lost 0 bases and 9 bases, there was a span of 18 bases. CDR1 and CDR2 (germline): LNHNV, YYDKDF (reference sequence). The CDR3 loop spans 15 amino acids. The CDR3 protein is CATSRDQTGEIAQYF. DNA for the CDR3: TGTGCCACCAGCAGAGATCAAACAGGCGAGATCGCGCAGTACTTC.

This chain connects TRBV7-9 to TRBJ1-4; no clear D gene. Germline loops: CDR1 SEHNR, CDR2 FQNEAQ (reference sequence). V lost 8 bases to trimming and J lost 8 bases, with 21 bases between them. The length of the CDR3 is 15 residues. CDR3 residues: CASAMGRGAAEKLFF. The CDR3 DNA is TGTGCCAGCGCCATGGGGAGAGGAGCTGCGGAAAAACTGTTTTTT.

Only a few counts were recorded for this clone. The chain couples TRBV29-1 to TRBJ1-1; unclear D gene. The V end lost 6 bases, the J end lost 0 bases, and 8 bases lay between the germline ends. Germline values: CDR1 SQVTM, CDR2 ANQGSEA. CDR3 size: 12 residues. CDR3 sequence: CSVRELNTEAFF. CDR3 bases: TGCAGCGTACGCGAATTGAACACTGAAGCTTTCTTT.

The chain joins TRBV25-1 to TRBJ1-3, with 7 bases lining up with TRBD1. V was pared by 3 bases and J by 1 base, with 6 bases of the junction left unmatched. The CDR3 spans 16 residues. Per the germline V gene, CDR1 is MGHDK and CDR2 is SYGVNS. CDR3 protein: CASSDKGAYSGNTIYF. The CDR3 bases are TGTGCCAGCAGTGATAAGGGGGCATATTCTGGAAACACCATATATTTT. Combining the CDR3 with reference TRBV25-1 and TRBJ1-3 gives the whole variable domain EADIYQTPRYLVIGTGKKITLECSQTMGHDKMYWYQQDPGMELHLIHYSYGVNSTEKGDLSSESTVSRIRTEHFPLTLESARPSHTSQYLCASSDKGAYSGNTIYFGEGSWLTVV.

The J gene is TRBJ2-5, the V gene TRBV19; 8 bases are shared with TRBD2. CDR1 and CDR2 (germline): LNHDA, SQIVND (reference sequence). The CDR3 runs to 17 residues. V lost 5 bases, J lost 1 base, and 12 bases stayed unmatched. The CDR3 nucleotides are TGTGCCAGTAGTGGACTAAGGGCTAGCGGGCCCCAAGAGACCCAGTACTTC. Protein sequence: CASSGLRASGPQETQYF.

V usage is TRBV6-6 and J usage is TRBJ2-3, with D maybe TRBD2 (5 bases). This CDR3 is built from 16 residues. V was shortened by 3 bases and J by 2 bases, with 15 bases between the two germline ends. CDR1 and CDR2 from the germline V gene are MNHNY and SVGAGI (reference sequence). Written as DNA, the CDR3 is TGTGCCAGCAGTTATCCTACCGGGGTCAACACAGATACGCAGTATTTT. Residues: CASSYPTGVNTDTQYF.

The gene calls are TRBV19 and TRBJ2-2; TRBD2 agrees at 15 bases. CDR3 size: 19 residues. V shed 1 base, J shed 5 bases, and the junction held 8 bases outside the gene matches. In germline, CDR1 is LNHDA, CDR2 SQIVND (reference sequence). In DNA form, the CDR3 reads TGTGCCAGTAGTATAGGTGGACTAGCGGGAGGGCCTAATACCGGGGAGCTGTTTTTT. Translation: CASSIGGLAGGPNTGELFF.

This chain connects TRBV27 to TRBJ2-1; 15 bases agree with TRBD2. Per germline, CDR1 MNHEY and CDR2 SMNVEV (reference sequence). V lost 1 base to trimming and J lost 7 bases; unmatched junction nucleotides: 5. The CDR3 runs 17 residues. In DNA, the CDR3 is TGTGCCAGCAGTTTATGGACTAGCGGGAGGGGTTGGAATGAGCAGTTCTTC. Residues: CASSLWTSGRGWNEQFF.

The chain is built from TRBV30 and TRBJ2-3; D call uncertain. CDR1 and CDR2 from the germline V gene are GTSNPN and SVGIG (reference sequence). The CDR3 is 11 amino acids. Trimming shortened V by 5 bases and J by 3 bases, and 6 bases separated the two germline ends. The CDR3 spells CAWARTDTQYF. CDR3 DNA: TGTGCCTGGGCCCGGACAGATACGCAGTATTTT.

V and J are TRBV6-5 and TRBJ2-1; 7 bases match TRBD2. Germline CDR1 reads MNHEY; CDR2 reads SVGAGI. The CDR3 runs 15 residues. After removal of 5 bases from V and 2 bases from J, the junction contained 6 bases not matched to a gene. The CDR3 region is CASSRTSVTYNEQFF. Written as DNA, the CDR3 is TGTGCCAGCAGTCGAACTAGCGTTACCTACAATGAGCAGTTCTTC.

This sequence joins TRBV27 and TRBJ1-2; tentatively, D is TRBD1 (5 bases). V was trimmed by 5 bases and J by 0 bases, leaving 19 bases between them. The CDR3 extends over 17 amino acids. Germline-derived CDR1 and CDR2 are MNHEY and SMNVEV (reference sequence). CDR3 DNA sequence: TGTGCCAGCAGTCCAACCGCAGGGTTTCTAGCTAACTATGGCTACACCTTC. It is translated as CASSPTAGFLANYGYTF.

The chain uses TRBV19 and TRBJ2-2; D may be TRBD2 (6 bases). The V gene lost 4 bases and the J gene lost 1 base, with 25 bases spanning the gap. CDR1 is LNHDA and CDR2 is SQIVND in the germline V gene (reference sequence). CDR3 length: 20 amino acids. The chain's CDR3 is CASSSGTIIRGKENTGELFF. The CDR3 nucleotides are TGTGCCAGTAGTAGCGGGACGATTATTAGAGGGAAAGAGAACACCGGGGAGCTGTTTTTT.

This clone was seen a single time. The chain employs TRBV2 and TRBJ2-2; no definite D call. Germline V gene lookup returns CDR1 SNHLY and CDR2 FYNNEI. V dropped 3 bases and J dropped 3 bases, with 11 bases sitting between them. This CDR3 spans 15 amino acids. CDR3 in DNA: TGTGCCAGCAGTGACTCTAGTTACGACACCGGGGAGCTGTTTTTT. Translating it yields CASSDSSYDTGELFF.

A note on this clone: This CDR3 is also generated by other DNA sequences in the sample. The genes are TRBV7-9 and TRBJ2-1; weak D call: TRBD2 (6 bases). This CDR3 region has 16 residues. The V end lost 5 bases, the J end lost 10 bases, and 24 bases lay between the germline ends. CDR1 is SEHNR and CDR2 is FQNEAQ in the germline V gene (reference sequence). The chain's CDR3 is CASSGGLAGEKWEQFF. The CDR3 nucleotides read TGTGCCAGCAGCGGAGGGCTAGCAGGAGAAAAATGGGAGCAGTTCTTC.